Below, 28 T cell receptor beta chains from the same sample are listed, as sequenced in a study of CD4 T cell repertoires in COVID-19. Data came from immunoSEQ multiplex PCR; TCRdb stores just in-frame clones and leaves some out. The table shows 23,000 or so clones, with 87% occurring only once. Sequencing was done directly on freshly isolated, uncultured memory T cells. Sequenced material: central memory CD4+ T cells from blood, taken before the COVID-19 pandemic. The receptor set was obtained from a human donor who had COVID-19.

This chain links TRBV7-8 with TRBJ2-7, with no clear D. Germline V lookup: CDR1 SGHVS, CDR2 FQNEAQ. V lost 3 bases to trimming and J lost 1 base, with 7 bases between them. This CDR3 region has 13 residues. The CDR3 bases are TGTGCCAGCAGCTTGGCAGGATCCTACGAGCAGTACTTC. Translating gives CASSLAGSYEQYF.

This clone was seen only once. V is TRBV19 and J is TRBJ1-6; D unclear. V lost 5 bases to trimming and J lost 10 bases, with 15 bases between them. Germline CDR1 and CDR2: LNHDA and SQIVND (reference sequence). The CDR3 has 14 amino acids. CDR3 in amino acids: CASSEDPRSSPLHF. Written as DNA, the CDR3 is TGTGCCAGTAGTGAGGATCCTCGGAGCTCACCCCTCCACTTT.

The rearrangement joins TRBV29-1 to TRBJ2-1; 8 positions agree with TRBD1. From germline, CDR1 is SQVTM and CDR2 ANQGSEA. Germline trimming cut 2 bases from V and 9 bases from J; bases unmatched to any gene: 6. CDR3 size: 13 residues. The DNA for the CDR3 is TGCAGCGTTGAACCTTTCAGGGGGCTTGAGCAGTTCTTC. This codes for CSVEPFRGLEQFF.

The rearrangement uses TRBV25-1 and TRBJ2-3; TRBD1 is a possible D gene (6 bases). This CDR3 comprises 13 residues. Trimming stripped 5 bases from V and 6 bases from J, with 12 bases between. Looked up from germline, CDR1 is MGHDK and CDR2 is SYGVNS. Here the CDR3 DNA reads TGTGCCAGCAGTTTAGGGGGAGCCGATACGCAGTATTTT. Amino acids: CASSLGGADTQYF. The full variable domain, completed using reference TRBV25-1 and TRBJ2-3, is EADIYQTPRYLVIGTGKKITLECSQTMGHDKMYWYQQDPGMELHLIHYSYGVNSTEKGDLSSESTVSRIRTEHFPLTLESARPSHTSQYLCASSLGGADTQYFGPGTRLTVL.

The chain couples TRBV28 to TRBJ2-7, with a possible D match to TRBD1 (6 bases). V shed 5 bases and J shed 7 bases, with 18 bases lying between them. The CDR3 loop spans 14 amino acids. Germline-derived CDR1 and CDR2 are MDHEN and SYDVKM. The CDR3 spells CASSLDRTTWEQYF. The CDR3 nucleotides are TGTGCCAGCAGTCTCGACAGGACGACGTGGGAGCAGTACTTC.

The chain couples TRBV2 to TRBJ1-1; TRBD1 aligns across 8 bases. The ends lost 4 bases at V and 5 bases at J; junction bases unmatched: 6. Germline lookup yields CDR1 SNHLY and CDR2 FYNNEI. This CDR3 has 14 amino acids. CDR3 nucleotide sequence: TGTGCCAGCAGTGGGGGACAGGCGTCGACTGAAGCTTTCTTT. The encoded protein is CASSGGQASTEAFF.

The rearrangement links TRBV5-4 to TRBJ2-7; D perhaps matches TRBD2 (5 bases). From germline, CDR1 is SGHNT and CDR2 YYREEE (reference sequence). V lost 4 bases to trimming and J lost 0 bases, with 14 bases between them. This CDR3 has 15 amino acids. DNA of the CDR3: TGTGCCAGCAGCATTCAGACGGGGAGCTCCTACGAGCAGTACTTC. Protein sequence: CASSIQTGSSYEQYF. The full variable domain, with the rest looked up from reference TRBV5-4 and TRBJ2-7, is ETGVTQSPTHLIKTRGQQVTLRCSSQSGHNTVSWYQQALGQGPQFIFQYYREEENGRGNFPPRFSGLQFPNYSSELNVNALELDDSALYLCASSIQTGSSYEQYFGPGTRLTVT.

The rearrangement joins TRBV6-4 to TRBJ2-3; the match to TRBD1 covers 7 bases. The CDR3 length is 15 residues. V lost 3 bases, J lost 2 bases, and 5 bases stayed unmatched. CDR1 and CDR2 (germline): MRHNA, SNTAGT. CDR3 bases: TGTGCCAGCAGTGAAAGGGACAGAGCCACAGATACGCAGTATTTT. Translating it yields CASSERDRATDTQYF.

The chain combines TRBV2 with TRBJ2-7; possibly TRBD2 for D (6 bases). The germline V gene has CDR1 SNHLY and CDR2 FYNNEI. The CDR3 length is 13 residues. V was pared by 8 bases and J by 6 bases, with 17 bases between. The CDR3 here is CASVVGGRGEQYF. CDR3 DNA: TGTGCCAGCGTAGTTGGAGGGCGAGGCGAGCAGTACTTC.

The chain employs TRBV11-3 and TRBJ2-2, with D perhaps matching TRBD2 (6 bases). Per germline, CDR1 SGHNT and CDR2 YENEEA. Trimming cost V 0 bases and J 6 bases, with 14 bases left between them. This CDR3 has 16 amino acids. The CDR3: CASSLDGGFGSGELFF. For the CDR3, the DNA is TGTGCCAGCAGCTTAGACGGGGGATTCGGGTCCGGGGAGCTGTTTTTT.

The chain has TRBV7-2 and TRBJ2-7; D possibly corresponds to TRBD2 (6 bases). This CDR3 has 13 amino acids. V was clipped by 1 base and J by 5 bases, with 9 bases between them. Germline-derived CDR1 and CDR2 are SGHTA and FQGNSA. CDR3 sequence: CASSLVGGNEQYF. The CDR3 DNA follows: TGTGCCAGCAGCTTAGTAGGCGGGAACGAGCAGTACTTC. Drawing the rest from reference TRBV7-2 and TRBJ2-7, the complete variable domain is GAGVSQSPSNKVTEKGKDVELRCDPISGHTALYWYRQSLGQGLEFLIYFQGNSAPDKSGLPSDRFSAERTGGSVSTLTIQRTQQEDSAVYLCASSLVGGNEQYFGPGTRLTVT.

The rearrangement joins TRBV19 to TRBJ2-1; the D is unclear. CDR3 size: 14 residues. With 9 bases removed from V and 0 bases from J, the gap between germline ends came to 12 bases. Looked up from germline, CDR1 is LNHDA and CDR2 is SQIVND (reference sequence). The CDR3 bases are TGTGCCAGCCGCGCGGAGACCTCCTACAATGAGCAGTTCTTC. Its translation is CASRAETSYNEQFF.

This clone has a handful of counts. The chain carries TRBV6-1 and TRBJ1-1, with TRBD1 matching 9 bases. CDR1 is MNHNS and CDR2 is SASEGT in the germline V gene. The CDR3 loop spans 15 amino acids. The V gene end was trimmed by 5 bases and the J gene end by 4 bases; junction bases not matched to a gene: 8. The CDR3 loop is CASSRGDRVATEAFF. The CDR3, as DNA: TGTGCCAGCAGTAGGGGGGACAGGGTTGCCACTGAAGCTTTCTTT.

This clone was seen just once. The V call is TRBV7-8, the J call TRBJ1-2; 7 bases line up with TRBD1. The germline V gene has CDR1 SGHVS and CDR2 FQNEAQ. The CDR3 has 12 residues. V was clipped by 3 bases and J by 7 bases; unmatched bases: 2. The CDR3 DNA is TGTGCCAGCAGCTTCGGGACAGCTGGCTACACCTTC. Translated, it gives CASSFGTAGYTF.

The rearrangement uses TRBV6-5 and TRBJ1-5, with D uncertain. Germline loops: CDR1 MNHEY, CDR2 SVGAGI. The CDR3 contains 14 residues. V dropped 4 bases and J dropped 4 bases, with 11 bases sitting between them. The CDR3 region is CASSSRGGNQPQHF. DNA of the CDR3: TGTGCCAGCAGTTCACGGGGTGGAAATCAGCCCCAGCATTTT.

This clone was counted only a few times. This rearrangement joins TRBV5-1 to TRBJ2-3, with a tentative D call TRBD1 (5 bases). V was cut by 4 bases and J by 3 bases, with 21 bases left in between. This CDR3 comprises 17 residues. Germline lookup yields CDR1 SGHRS and CDR2 YFSETQ. The DNA of the CDR3 is TGCGCCAGCAGCCCCGGGTTGGGGCCGGATCCTACAGATACGCAGTATTTT. It encodes CASSPGLGPDPTDTQYF.

Here the CDR3 reads CASSPGTGSSGANVLTF. CDR3 DNA: TGTGCCAGCTCACCCGGGACAGGGAGCTCTGGGGCCAACGTCCTGACTTTC. The chain combines TRBV18 with TRBJ2-6; 9 nucleotides align to TRBD1. The CDR3 is 17 amino acids. Germline lookup yields CDR1 KGHSH and CDR2 LQKENI. The ends lost 3 bases at V and 0 bases at J; junction bases unmatched: 3. The entire variable domain, with the rest obtained from reference TRBV18 and TRBJ2-6, is as follows: NAGVMQNPRHLVRRRGQEARLRCSPMKGHSHVYWYRQLPEEGLKFMVYLQKENIIDESGMPKERFSAEFPKEGPSILRIQQVVRGDSAAYFCASSPGTGSSGANVLTFGAGSRLTVL.

The chain couples TRBV28 to TRBJ1-3, with D perhaps matching TRBD1 (5 bases). Per germline, CDR1 MDHEN and CDR2 SYDVKM. CDR3 size: 15 residues. V lost 8 bases and J lost 0, with 14 bases in between. The CDR3 loop reads CASGIRVDSGNTIYF. CDR3 bases: TGTGCCAGCGGTATCAGGGTTGACTCTGGAAACACCATATATTTT.

The chain links TRBV7-9 to TRBJ1-2; TRBD1 matches 9 bases. V shed 5 bases, J shed 7 bases, and the junction held 5 bases outside the gene matches. The germline V gene has CDR1 SEHNR and CDR2 FQNEAQ (reference sequence). The CDR3 has 13 residues. The CDR3 loop reads CASSLGQGSGYTF. The CDR3, as DNA: TGTGCCAGCAGCCTCGGACAGGGGTCTGGCTACACCTTC.

Comments on this clone: Germline is not matched at one junction end, which may reflect a read error. This sequence joins TRBV6-6 and TRBJ1-1; D might be TRBD1 (6 bases). The CDR3 has 16 amino acids. The germline CDR1 and CDR2 sequences are MNHNY and SVGAGI (reference sequence). The CDR3 region has the DNA TGTGCCAGCATTCCCGAGGGGGGGCGCGGGAACGCTGAAGCTTTCTTT. This encodes CASIPEGGRGNAEAFF.

This chain joins TRBV10-3 and TRBJ1-6, with no clear D. The CDR3 has 16 residues. Per germline, CDR1 ENHRY and CDR2 SYGVKD. V shed 5 bases and J shed 5 bases, with 16 bases lying between them. DNA of the CDR3: TGTGCCATCAGTCGGTCGCAGGCAGACAATAATTCACCCCTCCACTTT. Its translation is CAISRSQADNNSPLHF.

The chain links TRBV27 to TRBJ1-1, with 8 bases fitting TRBD1. The CDR3 has 15 amino acids. Germline V gene lookup returns CDR1 MNHEY and CDR2 SMNVEV (reference sequence). V trimming: 6 bases; J trimming: 2 bases; junction bases outside the gene matches: 8. CDR3 coding DNA: TGTGCCAGCAGAAACGACAGGGGAGAAAACACTGAAGCTTTCTTT. This codes for CASRNDRGENTEAFF.

The rearrangement joins TRBV29-1 to TRBJ2-1, with TRBD2 identical over 10 bases. The CDR3 consists of 14 residues. Germline values: CDR1 SQVTM, CDR2 ANQGSEA. Trimming took 5 bases from V and 7 from J; bases not matched to a gene: 8. CDR3 in amino acids: CSVTAGGPANEQFF. Here the CDR3 DNA reads TGCAGCGTTACAGCGGGAGGGCCTGCTAATGAGCAGTTCTTC.

The gene calls are TRBV11-3 and TRBJ2-3; TRBD2 matches at 9 bases. The J segment lost 1 base and the V segment lost 4 bases, leaving 0 bases of the junction unmatched. The V gene's germline CDR1 is SGHNT and CDR2 YENEEA. CDR3 length: 14 amino acids. CDR3 coding DNA: TGTGCCAGCAGCTCTAGCGGGGGCACAGATACGCAGTATTTT. Translation gives CASSSSGGTDTQYF. Filled out from reference TRBV11-3 and TRBJ2-3, the complete variable domain reads EAGVVQSPRYKIIEKKQPVAFWCNPISGHNTLYWYLQNLGQGPELLIRYENEEAVDDSQLPKDRFSAERLKGVDSTLKIQPAELGDSAVYLCASSSSGGTDTQYFGPGTRLTVL.

This sequence joins TRBV12-5 and TRBJ1-2; D not resolved. The CDR3 is 16 amino acids. Germline V lookup: CDR1 LGHNT, CDR2 FRNRAP. V lost 2 bases and J lost 6, with 19 bases in between. The CDR3 coding sequence is TGTGCTAGTGGTTTGACCCGGTCCTACGAGAGGGATGGCTACACCTTC. It specifies CASGLTRSYERDGYTF.

The chain recombines TRBV28 with TRBJ1-1; tentatively, D is TRBD1 (6 bases). Trimming stripped 6 bases from V and 2 bases from J, with 13 bases between. Germline V gene sequence: CDR1 MDHEN, CDR2 SYDVKM. The CDR3 runs 14 residues. DNA for the CDR3: TGTGCCAGCAGACGGGAGGGGGGCAACACTGAAGCTTTCTTT. Protein: CASRREGGNTEAFF.

The chain couples TRBV4-2 to TRBJ2-5; D perhaps matches TRBD2 (6 bases). Germline loops: CDR1 LGHNA, CDR2 YNFKEQ. The CDR3 runs 14 residues. V was pared by 3 bases and J by 1 base, with 9 bases between. The CDR3 protein is CASSQGTFQETQYF. The CDR3 DNA follows: TGTGCCAGCAGCCAGGGGACTTTCCAAGAGACCCAGTACTTC.

This clone was detected a few times. The V call is TRBV5-1, the J call TRBJ1-2; possibly TRBD1 for D (6 bases). In germline, CDR1 is SGHRS, CDR2 YFSETQ. V was clipped by 4 bases and J by 7 bases, with 11 bases between them. The CDR3 is 12 residues long. This chain's CDR3 is CASSDLRGGYTF. CDR3 coding DNA: TGCGCCAGCAGCGACCTCAGGGGTGGCTACACCTTC.